This TCR beta chain was obtained from a study of lymphopenia after photon versus proton radiotherapy. Regarding the study as a whole: In patients who died, overall survival fell as post-nadir TCR diversity dropped more. After the lymphocyte nadir, photon-treated repertoires showed oligoclonal expansion, especially of CD8+ Temra cells.

A remark on this clone: The antigen is not known.

TCRdb's table, derived via immunoSEQ multiplex PCR, lists solely in-frame clones and lacks some. This table holds about 160,000 clones, 80% to 90% found once. This receptor was identified in a middle-aged man with gastric cancer. Sequences were derived from peripheral blood, sampled from a patient treated with photon-based radiotherapy.

CDR3: CASTLLAGTSYEQYF. The CDR3 nucleotides are TGTGCCAGCACCCTTTTAGCGGGTACGTCCTACGAGCAGTACTTC. This rearrangement joins TRBV28 to TRBJ2-7, with 7 bases matching TRBD2. V gave up 7 bases and J gave up 1 base; unmatched junction bases: 10. CDR3 length equals 15 residues. Per germline, CDR1 MDHEN and CDR2 SYDVKM.